This is a list of T cell receptor beta chains from one sample in a study of high-grade serous ovarian cancer treatment subgroups. The repertoire was sequenced with immunoSEQ multiplex PCR; TCRdb's copy has only in-frame clones and lacks some. The repertoire holds approximately 5,000 clones, with around 70% as singletons. Sequencing was carried out using tumor tissue. All receptors come from a human donor with high-grade serous ovarian cancer. Each CDR3 is given with its conserved first and last residue. A D gene is named only where the DNA matches it firmly. Some rows mark clone size as missing; the rest say once, few, many or name a class of expanded clone.

d_call	clone_size	j_call	v_call	cdr3_nt	cdr3_aa
NA	NA	TRBJ2-3	TRBV25-1	TGTGCCAGCAGCCCATGGGGATATAGCACAGATACGCAGTATTTT	CASSPWGYSTDTQYF
NA	once	TRBJ1-3	TRBV10-1	TGCGCCAGCAGTGAAGACAGATCTGGAAACACCATATATTTT	CASSEDRSGNTIYF
TRBD2	NA	TRBJ2-7	TRBV4-1	TGCGCCAGCAGCCAAGATCGGGGCGGGAGCGGGGCCTACGAGCAGTACTTC	CASSQDRGGSGAYEQYF
TRBD2	NA	TRBJ2-2	TRBV7-8	TGTGCCAGCAGCTCCCGGGGGACTAGCGGGAGTGCCAGGGAGCTGTTTTTT	CASSSRGTSGSARELFF
NA	NA	TRBJ1-2	TRBV5-1	TGCGCCAGCAGCTTCCATGGGGGGGACTACTACACCTTC	CASSFHGGDYYTF
TRBD2	NA	TRBJ2-3	TRBV27	TGTGCCAGCAGTCCCCTAGCGGGAGTTACAGATACGCAGTATTTT	CASSPLAGVTDTQYF
TRBD2	NA	TRBJ2-1	TRBV9	TGTGCCAGCAGCGTAGTAATGGGGGGGAGTAACCGCAATGAGCAGTTCTTC	CASSVVMGGSNRNEQFF
TRBD1	NA	TRBJ2-1	TRBV27	TGTGCCAGCAGCCGGGACAGGCCAGACAATGAGCAGTTCTTC	CASSRDRPDNEQFF
TRBD1	NA	TRBJ1-2	TRBV4-2	TGTGCCAGCAGCCAAGTAGACAGGGAACTCTATGGCTACACCTTC	CASSQVDRELYGYTF
NA	NA	TRBJ1-1	TRBV9	TGTGCCAGCAGCGTAGATGAGGGTTGGACTGAAGCTTTCTTT	CASSVDEGWTEAFF
TRBD1	few	TRBJ1-3	TRBV4-2	TGTGCCAGCAGCCAAGAAGACAGGGCAGGAAACACCATATATTTT	CASSQEDRAGNTIYF
TRBD1	NA	TRBJ1-2	TRBV5-1	TGCGCCAGCAGCTTGGACAGGGGAAACTATGGCTACACCTTC	CASSLDRGNYGYTF
NA	once	TRBJ1-5	TRBV16	TGTGCCAGCAGCCAATTGGGGACACAAGATCAGCCCCAGCATTTT	CASSQLGTQDQPQHF
NA	NA	TRBJ1-1	TRBV4-1	TGCGCCAGCAGCCTTCTGGGGGGGGGCTCCACGAACACTGAAGCTTTCTTT	CASSLLGGGSTNTEAFF
TRBD1	NA	TRBJ1-2	TRBV29-1	TGCAGCGTTGGTTCTGGCGGGACAGGAGTCTATGGCTACACCTTC	CSVGSGGTGVYGYTF
NA	NA	TRBJ2-6	TRBV19	TGTGCCAGTACGGAGACAACAGAAGGATCTGGGGCCAACGTCCTGACTTTC	CASTETTEGSGANVLTF
NA	NA	TRBJ1-5	TRBV18	TGTGCCAGCTCACAGGGGGAAAATCAGCCCCAGCATTTT	CASSQGENQPQHF